This T cell receptor beta chain was retrieved from a study of CD8 T cell repertoires and HIV-1 epitope variants. Background on the study: Each of Twenty-five Gag and Nef epitope peptides stimulated a separate culture.

Trimming removed 4 bases from V and 1 base from J, with 22 bases in between. This CDR3 contains 18 residues. Germline V lookup: CDR1 MDHEN, CDR2 SYDVKM. Measured with immunoSEQ multiplex PCR; TCRdb has only the in-frame clones, and not every one. The sample lists over 4,000 clones; less than 75% were seen once. Points on this clone: The antigen is unknown.

Sequencing was performed on cultured CD8+ T cells derived from PBMCs. This TCR came from a male donor with HIV. The chain combines TRBV28 with TRBJ1-1, with a possible D match to TRBD1 (6 bases). The CDR3 DNA reads TGTGCCAGCAGTTCCCTCTTTACAGGGTTTCATAGGAACACTGAAGCTTTCTTT. Protein product: CASSSLFTGFHRNTEAFF.